This TCR beta chain was obtained from a study of T cell responses to AZD1222 COVID-19 vaccine. Sequencing was performed with immunoSEQ multiplex PCR; in TCRdb, only in-frame clones are kept and a portion is missing. The table has about 120,000 clones, around 90% seen once. J lost 4 bases, V lost 3 bases, and 3 bases had no gene match. Germline values: CDR1 SGDLS, CDR2 YYNGEE. CDR3 length equals 14 residues. The genes are TRBV9 and TRBJ1-3; TRBD1 aligns across 8 bases. The sample in question was peripheral blood, obtained 28 days after the second dose of the MenACWY control vaccine. This sequence originates from an adult who received the MenACWY meningococcal vaccine as a control. Written as DNA, the CDR3 is TGTGCCAGCAGCGACTGGACAGGGGGAAACACCATATATTTT. Amino acid sequence: CASSDWTGGNTIYF.